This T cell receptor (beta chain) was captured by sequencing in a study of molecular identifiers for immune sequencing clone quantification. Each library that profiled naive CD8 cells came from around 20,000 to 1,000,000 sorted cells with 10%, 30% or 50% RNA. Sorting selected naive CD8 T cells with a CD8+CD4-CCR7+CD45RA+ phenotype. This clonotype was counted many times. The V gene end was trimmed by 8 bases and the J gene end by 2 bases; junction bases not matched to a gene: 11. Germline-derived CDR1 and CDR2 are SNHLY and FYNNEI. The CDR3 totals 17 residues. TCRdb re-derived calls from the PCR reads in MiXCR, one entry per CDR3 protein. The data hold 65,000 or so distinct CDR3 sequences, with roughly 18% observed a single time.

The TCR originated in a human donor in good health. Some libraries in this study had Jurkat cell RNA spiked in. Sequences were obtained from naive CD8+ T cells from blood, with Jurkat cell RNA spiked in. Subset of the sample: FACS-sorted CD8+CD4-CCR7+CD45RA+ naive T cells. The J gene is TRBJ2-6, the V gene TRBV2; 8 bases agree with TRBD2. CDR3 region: CASGSGTRSPGANVLTF. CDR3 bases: TGTGCCAGCGGCTCCGGGACTAGGAGCCCTGGGGCCAACGTCCTGACTTTC.